These 32 T cell receptor beta chains were sequenced from one sample in a study of Ad26.COV2.S vaccination and SARS-CoV-2 variants. Clones were read by immunoSEQ multiplex PCR, and TCRdb kept only the in-frame ones, dropping some. In the table there are about 460,000 clones, approximately 90% of which are singletons. Stated treatment: 15 to 20 received Ad26.COV2.S at low or high dose, single or two shots; about 5 received placebo; per-sample allocation not given. At day 63 after the first vaccine or placebo injection, samples were drawn. This material consisted of peripheral blood, taken in a trial of Ad26.COV2.S vaccine versus placebo. These TCRs come from a person aged 18-60 years who received the Ad26.COV2.S COVID-19 vaccine or a placebo.

The V gene is TRBV28, the J gene TRBJ1-3; no clear D. The V gene lost 3 bases and the J gene lost 6 bases, with 9 bases spanning the gap. Looked up from germline, CDR1 is MDHEN and CDR2 is SYDVKM. CDR3 length equals 13 residues. The CDR3 reads CASSLGTENTIYF. DNA of the CDR3: TGTGCCAGCAGTTTGGGAACGGAAAACACCATATATTTT.

Concerning this clone itself: One end of the junction fails to match germline, which may point to a read error. This chain connects TRBV6-2 or TRBV6-3 to TRBJ2-1; 7 nucleotides align to TRBD2. The CDR3 is 13 residues long. Germline assignment: CDR1 MNHEY and CDR2 SVGEGT. As DNA, the CDR3 is TGTGCGAGCAGCGGGAAGCATTACAATGAGCAGTTCTTC. Translating it yields CASSGKHYNEQFF.

V usage is TRBV19 and J usage is TRBJ2-3, with 11 bases that match TRBD2. CDR3 size: 12 residues. Germline-derived CDR1 and CDR2 are LNHDA and SQIVND (reference sequence). V lost 7 bases, J lost 6 bases, and 0 bases stayed unmatched. The CDR3 loop reads CASTSGGDTQYF. CDR3 DNA sequence: TGTGCCAGTACTAGCGGGGGGGATACGCAGTATTTT.

This chain connects TRBV19 to TRBJ1-2, with D unresolved. CDR1 and CDR2 from the germline V gene are LNHDA and SQIVND (reference sequence). V was clipped by 3 bases and J by 4 bases, with 9 bases between them. The CDR3 consists of 13 residues. The CDR3 region has the DNA TGTGCCAGTAGTATCTGGGGATCCTATGGCTACACCTTC. The encoded protein is CASSIWGSYGYTF.

The V and J genes are TRBV2 and TRBJ2-3; either TRBD1 or TRBD2 may fit D (5 bases each). The CDR3 extends over 17 amino acids. The germline V gene has CDR1 SNHLY and CDR2 FYNNEI. Between the trimmed V and J ends, which lost 8 bases and 0 bases, there was a span of 21 bases. The DNA of the CDR3 is TGTGCCAGCCGAAGAGGGGCGGGTGGCCCTAGCACAGATACGCAGTATTTT. Translated, it gives CASRRGAGGPSTDTQYF. Complete variable domain (other parts from reference TRBV2 and TRBJ2-3): EPEVTQTPSHQVTQMGQEVILRCVPISNHLYFYWYRQILGQKVEFLVSFYNNEISEKSEIFDDQFSVERPDGSNFTLKIRSTKLEDSAMYFCASRRGAGGPSTDTQYFGPGTRLTVL.

CDR3 bases: TGTGCCAGCAGCCCATACAGGGGGAGCTACGAGCAGTACTTC. Amino acids: CASSPYRGSYEQYF. J is TRBJ2-7 and V is TRBV11-2; 8 bases align to TRBD1. Germline V gene lookup returns CDR1 SGHAT and CDR2 FQNNGV. The trim removed 5 bases at V and 3 bases at J, leaving 6 bases unmatched. The CDR3 runs to 14 residues.

On this clone: Other DNA sequences in this specimen translate into the identical CDR3. The CDR3 coding sequence is TGCGCCAGCAGTTGGGGACAGTCCTACAATGAGCAGTTCTTC. Translating gives CASSWGQSYNEQFF. V is TRBV5-1 and J is TRBJ2-1; 7 bases line up with TRBD1. CDR1 SGHRS and CDR2 YFSETQ come from the germline V gene. V gave up 5 bases and J gave up 1 base; unmatched junction bases: 3. The CDR3 contains 14 residues.

V usage is TRBV28 and J usage is TRBJ2-7; no firm D call. This CDR3 region has 11 residues. V shed 1 base and J shed 5 bases, with 3 bases lying between them. Germline lookup yields CDR1 MDHEN and CDR2 SYDVKM. CDR3 nucleotide sequence: TGTGCCAGCAGTTTATTAGACGAGCAGTACTTC. Its protein product is CASSLLDEQYF.

The chain recombines TRBV2 with TRBJ1-1; 8 bases align to TRBD1. The CDR3 length is 12 residues. CDR1 is SNHLY and CDR2 is FYNNEI in the germline V gene. DNA for the CDR3: TGTGCTTGGGAACAGGGGGGCAATGAAGCTTTCTTT. This codes for CAWEQGGNEAFF.

The V gene is TRBV7-9, the J gene TRBJ2-7, with 9 bases lining up with TRBD1. V lost 2 bases to trimming and J lost 5 bases; unmatched junction nucleotides: 7. This CDR3 spans 15 amino acids. Germline CDR1 is SEHNR and CDR2 is FQNEAQ (reference sequence). This CDR3 reads CASSLTRDRDHEQYF. CDR3 sequence (DNA): TGTGCCAGCAGCTTAACCCGGGACAGGGACCACGAGCAGTACTTC.

The V and J genes are TRBV18 and TRBJ1-5; 8 positions match TRBD1. The CDR3 length is 13 residues. The germline gives CDR1 KGHSH, CDR2 LQKENI. The ends lost 6 bases at V and 5 bases at J; junction bases unmatched: 3. CDR3 sequence: CASSTGEDQPQHF. CDR3 coding DNA: TGTGCCAGCTCGACAGGGGAGGATCAGCCCCAGCATTTT.

The rearrangement uses TRBV30 and TRBJ1-2; D ambiguous. V was shortened by 0 bases and J by 8 bases, with 13 bases between the two germline ends. The CDR3 sequence is 13 residues long. Germline loops: CDR1 GTSNPN, CDR2 SVGIG (reference sequence). The CDR3 DNA is TGTGCCTGGAGTGTAAGCCCCCGAGTCGGCTACACCTTC. It codes for CAWSVSPRVGYTF.

The chain is built from TRBV19 and TRBJ2-1; 9 bases match TRBD2. CDR1 is LNHDA, CDR2 SQIVND, per germline (reference sequence). CDR3 length: 15 amino acids. V shed 8 bases, J shed 6 bases, and the junction held 11 bases outside the gene matches. In DNA, the CDR3 is TGTGCCAGTGGAGGCGGGGGGGTACCAGCCAATGAGCAGTTCTTC. It specifies CASGGGGVPANEQFF.

The chain employs TRBV30 and TRBJ2-7; no clear D. Trimming took 1 base from V and 6 from J, leaving 10 bases between them. The germline gives CDR1 GTSNPN, CDR2 SVGIG (reference sequence). The CDR3 has 12 residues. CDR3 nucleotide sequence: TGTGCCTGGAGTGCCCTGGACGGCGAGCAGTACTTC. As protein: CAWSALDGEQYF.

In its sample, this clone was seen once. The V and J genes are TRBV3-1 (or the pseudogene TRBV3-2) and TRBJ2-5; 7 nucleotides line up with TRBD1. V was clipped by 3 bases and J by 3 bases; unmatched bases: 4. The CDR3 spans 14 residues. CDR1 and CDR2 from the germline V gene are LGHDT and YNNKEL (reference sequence). The CDR3: CASSHSGTEETQYF. CDR3 DNA sequence: TGTGCCAGCAGCCATTCCGGGACAGAAGAGACCCAGTACTTC.

This chain links TRBV3-1 (or the pseudogene TRBV3-2) with TRBJ2-1; 8 nucleotides align to TRBD2. The germline V gene encodes CDR1 LGHDT and CDR2 YNNKEL (reference sequence). The CDR3 loop spans 13 amino acids. J gave up 6 bases and V 7 bases, and 5 bases lay outside the gene matches. CDR3 amino acids: CASNGGVRNEQFF. The CDR3 nucleotides read TGTGCCAGCAACGGGGGGGTCCGCAATGAGCAGTTCTTC.

V and J are TRBV18 and TRBJ2-2; tentatively, D is TRBD2 (5 bases). This CDR3 is 15 amino acids long. Looked up from germline, CDR1 is KGHSH and CDR2 is LQKENI. Trimming cost V 3 bases and J 0 bases, with 8 bases left between them. CDR3 sequence reads: CASSPSETNTGELFF. The DNA for the CDR3 is TGTGCCAGCTCACCTAGCGAAACGAACACCGGGGAGCTGTTTTTT.

The V and J genes are TRBV21-1 and TRBJ2-3; the D call TRBD2 from the table was never checked on the DNA. TRBV21-1 is assigned pseudogene status. The CDR3 consists of 16 residues. The CDR3 DNA sequence: TGTGCCAGCAGCATACAGCGGGAGGGAGGCACAGATACGCAGTATTTT. Translated: CASSIQREGGTDTQYF.

The chain links TRBV18 to TRBJ1-1; D not resolved. V lost 3 bases and J lost 1, with 9 bases in between. Germline V gene data show CDR1 as KGHSH and CDR2 as LQKENI. The CDR3 runs to 14 residues. For the CDR3, the DNA is TGTGCCAGCTCACCCGGGCATACGAACACTGAAGCTTTCTTT. Its translation is CASSPGHTNTEAFF.

CDR3 nucleotide sequence: TGTGCCAGCAGTCCAGGACAGGGGGCTAGTGGCTACACCTTC. It is translated as CASSPGQGASGYTF. The chain couples TRBV2 to TRBJ1-2, with 11 bases lining up with TRBD1. With 5 bases clipped from V and 7 bases from J, the junction kept 6 bases outside the gene matches. The CDR3 is made up of 14 amino acids. The germline CDR1 and CDR2 sequences are SNHLY and FYNNEI.

This clone was seen only once. V and J are TRBV6-2 or TRBV6-3 and TRBJ2-7; 10 bases line up with TRBD2. The trim removed 0 bases at V and 4 bases at J, leaving 3 bases unmatched. This CDR3 has 15 residues. Germline values: CDR1 MNHEY, CDR2 SVGEGT. The CDR3 loop reads CASSYSGLAVYEQYF. The DNA of the CDR3 is TGTGCCAGCAGTTACTCTGGACTAGCGGTATACGAGCAGTACTTC.

This clone was counted once. The chain joins TRBV19 to TRBJ2-3, with a tentative D call TRBD2 (5 bases). Germline CDR1 and CDR2: LNHDA and SQIVND (reference sequence). The CDR3 spans 16 residues. V lost 5 bases and J lost 0, with 15 bases in between. The CDR3 reads CASSPWTGVSTDTQYF. CDR3 in DNA: TGTGCCAGTAGTCCCTGGACTGGCGTAAGCACAGATACGCAGTATTTT.

This clone has just a few counts. V gene TRBV4-2 combines with J gene TRBJ2-5; TRBD2 aligns across 8 bases. CDR3 size: 16 residues. Trimming cost V 1 base and J 1 base; bases outside gene matches: 5. Germline CDR1 and CDR2: LGHNA and YNFKEQ. The CDR3 DNA is TGTGCCAGCAGCCAAGCCGGCGGGGGGACCCAAGAGACCCAGTACTTC. The encoded protein is CASSQAGGGTQETQYF.

This rearrangement joins TRBV27 to TRBJ1-4; no firm D call. V was pared by 7 bases and J by 8 bases, with 14 bases between. The CDR3 has 13 amino acids. Germline-derived CDR1 and CDR2 are MNHEY and SMNVEV (reference sequence). This CDR3 reads CASTESSSEKLFF. The CDR3 DNA follows: TGTGCCAGCACGGAGAGTAGTAGCGAAAAACTGTTTTTT.

This clone has just a few counts. The CDR3 here is CASTAVGAGAAYEQYF. For the CDR3, the DNA is TGTGCCAGCACCGCCGTGGGGGCGGGAGCCGCCTACGAGCAGTACTTC. This rearrangement joins TRBV11-2 to TRBJ2-7; D possibly corresponds to TRBD2 (7 bases). The CDR3 has 16 amino acids. Germline V gene lookup returns CDR1 SGHAT and CDR2 FQNNGV. Trimming pared 7 bases from V and 2 bases from J, leaving 21 bases between.

The chain has TRBV9 and TRBJ2-1; possibly TRBD1 or TRBD2 for D (5 bases each). The germline V gene encodes CDR1 SGDLS and CDR2 YYNGEE. CDR3 length equals 16 residues. V lost 0 bases and J lost 2, with 12 bases in between. CDR3 sequence: CASSVGGTSPYNEQFF. The CDR3 bases are TGTGCCAGCAGCGTAGGGGGGACCAGCCCCTACAATGAGCAGTTCTTC.

The chain combines TRBV18 with TRBJ2-1, with 8 bases fitting TRBD1. The trim removed 6 bases at V and 10 bases at J, leaving 8 bases unmatched. CDR3 length: 13 residues. Germline V gene lookup returns CDR1 KGHSH and CDR2 LQKENI. The CDR3 here is CASSGGQGGEQFF. CDR3 in DNA: TGTGCCAGCTCGGGCGGACAGGGCGGCGAGCAGTTCTTC. The complete variable domain, with remaining parts taken from reference TRBV18 and TRBJ2-1, reads NAGVMQNPRHLVRRRGQEARLRCSPMKGHSHVYWYRQLPEEGLKFMVYLQKENIIDESGMPKERFSAEFPKEGPSILRIQQVVRGDSAAYFCASSGGQGGEQFFGPGTRLTVL.

The chain uses TRBV18 and TRBJ2-7; weak D call: TRBD1 (5 bases). This CDR3 contains 12 residues. V dropped 6 bases and J dropped 6 bases, with 12 bases sitting between them. In germline, CDR1 is KGHSH, CDR2 LQKENI. In DNA, the CDR3 is TGTGCCAGCTCGACAACAGGCTTCGAGCAGTACTTC. It specifies CASSTTGFEQYF.

This chain joins TRBV6-5 and TRBJ2-7, with 8 bases lining up with TRBD1. The CDR3 consists of 14 residues. The germline CDR1 and CDR2 sequences are MNHEY and SVGAGI. The trim removed 8 bases at V and 3 bases at J, leaving 9 bases unmatched. The DNA for the CDR3 is TGTGCCAGCCGGACCGGACAGGGTTTCTACGAGCAGTACTTC. It yields the protein CASRTGQGFYEQYF.

The rearrangement uses TRBV5-1 and TRBJ2-2; D is possibly TRBD2 (6 bases). In germline, CDR1 is SGHRS, CDR2 YFSETQ. The CDR3 runs 15 residues. Deletions cut 5 bases from V and 1 base from J, with 12 bases between. The CDR3 region is CASRAGTLNTGELFF. In DNA form, the CDR3 reads TGCGCCAGCAGAGCCGGGACTCTGAACACCGGGGAGCTGTTTTTT.

V and J are TRBV5-1 and TRBJ1-2; TRBD1 matches at 9 bases. The CDR3 totals 14 residues. Germline-derived CDR1 and CDR2 are SGHRS and YFSETQ. J lost 4 bases, V lost 5 bases, and 6 bases had no gene match. The CDR3, as DNA: TGCGCCAGCAGGGCTACACAGGGGGCCTATGGCTACACCTTC. Amino acids: CASRATQGAYGYTF.

The CDR3: CATSRDGTGIITDTQYF. In nucleotides, the CDR3 is TGTGCCACCAGCAGAGATGGGACAGGGATTATCACAGATACGCAGTATTTT. This chain uses TRBV15 with TRBJ2-3; 9 nucleotides match TRBD1. Germline CDR1 LNHNV, CDR2 YYDKDF (reference sequence). This CDR3 contains 17 residues. Trimming cost V 0 bases and J 2 bases; bases outside gene matches: 6.